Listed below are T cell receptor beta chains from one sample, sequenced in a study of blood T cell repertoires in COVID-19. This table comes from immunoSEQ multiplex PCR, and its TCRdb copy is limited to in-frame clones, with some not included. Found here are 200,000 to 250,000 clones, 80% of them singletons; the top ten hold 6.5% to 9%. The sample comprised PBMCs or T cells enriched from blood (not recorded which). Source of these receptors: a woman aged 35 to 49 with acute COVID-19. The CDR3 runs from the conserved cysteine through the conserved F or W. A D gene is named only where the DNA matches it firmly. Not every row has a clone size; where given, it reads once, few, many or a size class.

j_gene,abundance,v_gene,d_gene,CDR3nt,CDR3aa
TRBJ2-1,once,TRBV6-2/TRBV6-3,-,TGTGCCAGCAGCGAGGACAATGAGCAGTTCTTC,CASSEDNEQFF
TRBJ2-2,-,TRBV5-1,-,TGCGCCAGCAGCACAGACGGAGGACGAAGCACCGGGGAGCTGTTTTTT,CASSTDGGRSTGELFF
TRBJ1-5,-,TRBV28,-,TGTGCCAGCAGTCGCGGGGTCGCTCAGCCCCAGCATTTT,CASSRGVAQPQHF
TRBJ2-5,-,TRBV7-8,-,TGTGCCAGCAGCTTAAGGGACTTCCAAGAGACCCAGTACTTC,CASSLRDFQETQYF
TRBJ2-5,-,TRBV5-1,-,TGCGCCAGCAGCAGGGGCCGCGATCAAGAGACCCAGTACTTC,CASSRGRDQETQYF
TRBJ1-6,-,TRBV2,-,TGTGCCAGCAAGGAGACAGGCTCACCCCTCCACTTT,CASKETGSPLHF
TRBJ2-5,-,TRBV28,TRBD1,TGTGCCAGCAGGAAGGGGGCGCGGGAGACCCAGTACTTC,CASRKGARETQYF
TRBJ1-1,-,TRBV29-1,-,TGCAGCGCCTCAGAGAACACTGAAGCTTTCTTT,CSASENTEAFF
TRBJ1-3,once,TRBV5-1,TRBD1,TGCGCCAGCAGCTTGGCAGGGGGTAGCTCTGGAAACACCATATATTTT,CASSLAGGSSGNTIYF
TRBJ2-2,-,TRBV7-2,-,TGTGCCAGCAGCTTACGGGTCCTTAACACCGGGGAGCTGTTTTTT,CASSLRVLNTGELFF
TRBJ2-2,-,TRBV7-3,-,TGTGCCAGCACAGACAAGAACACCGGGGAGCTGTTTTTT,CASTDKNTGELFF
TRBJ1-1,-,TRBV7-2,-,TGTGCCAGCAGCACAAATGCAGGGGCCAACACTGAAGCTTTCTTT,CASSTNAGANTEAFF
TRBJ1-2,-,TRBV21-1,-,TGTGCCAGCAGCGATACGGGGGTATCCCACTATGGCTACACCTTC,CASSDTGVSHYGYTF
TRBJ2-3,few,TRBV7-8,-,TGTGCCAGCAGCTCCACCAGGGGAAGAGATACGCAGTATTTT,CASSSTRGRDTQYF
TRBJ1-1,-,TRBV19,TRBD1,TGTGCCAGTAGTGACACAGGGGGCGCGGGCACTGAAGCTTTCTTT,CASSDTGGAGTEAFF
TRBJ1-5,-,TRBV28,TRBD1,TGTGCCAGCAGTGGGGACAGTTTCAATCAGCCCCAGCATTTT,CASSGDSFNQPQHF
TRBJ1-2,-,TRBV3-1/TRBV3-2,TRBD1,TGTGCCAGCAGGCCACAGGGGGCCAACTATGGCTACACCTTC,CASRPQGANYGYTF
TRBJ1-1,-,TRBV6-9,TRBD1,TGTGCCTGCCGACAGGGGGGACCTCCAACTGAAGCTTTCTTT,CACRQGGPPTEAFF
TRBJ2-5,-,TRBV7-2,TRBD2,TGTGCCAGCAGCTTAGGTCTAGCGGAGATCCAAGAGACCCAGTACTTC,CASSLGLAEIQETQYF
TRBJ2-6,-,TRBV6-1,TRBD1,TGTGCCAGCAGTGAAATTGGGGGACAGACCCGCTCTGGGGCCAACGTCCTGACTTTC,CASSEIGGQTRSGANVLTF
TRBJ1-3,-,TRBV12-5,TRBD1,TGTGCTAGTGGTTCCTGGACAGGTCCCAGCTCTGGAAACACCATATATTTT,CASGSWTGPSSGNTIYF
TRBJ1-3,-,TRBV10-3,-,TGTGCCATCAGCGACACAGCAGACTCTGGAAACACCATATATTTT,CAISDTADSGNTIYF
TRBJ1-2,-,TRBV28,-,TGTGCCAGCAGCCCTGGACACCTAGGCTATGGCTACACCTTC,CASSPGHLGYGYTF
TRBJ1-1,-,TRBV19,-,TGTGCCAGTAGCTTAGGGGAGGACACTGAAGCTTTCTTT,CASSLGEDTEAFF
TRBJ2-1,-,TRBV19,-,TGTGCCAGTAGTACCCCAGGGAAAAGGCACAATGAGCAGTTCTTC,CASSTPGKRHNEQFF
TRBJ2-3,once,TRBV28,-,TGTGCCAGCACGGTTAGCACAGATACGCAGTATTTT,CASTVSTDTQYF
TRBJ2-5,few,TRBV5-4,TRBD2,TGTGCCAGCAGCTCCTCCTGGACTAGCGGGAACCAAGAGACCCAGTACTTC,CASSSSWTSGNQETQYF
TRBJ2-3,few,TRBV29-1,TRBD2,TGCAGCGCATCCGGGACTAGCGGTCGTTCTAGCACAGATACGCAGTATTTT,CSASGTSGRSSTDTQYF
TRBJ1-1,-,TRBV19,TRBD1,TGTGCCAGTAGTGTCCGGGACAGAAAGAACACTGAAGCTTTCTTT,CASSVRDRKNTEAFF
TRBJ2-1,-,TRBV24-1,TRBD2,TGTGCCACCAGTGATTTCGGATCGGAAGCGGGAGGGCCGGTGAATGAGCAGTTCTTC,CATSDFGSEAGGPVNEQFF
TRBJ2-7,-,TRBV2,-,TGTGCCAGCAGTGAACAGGGTTACGAGCAGTACTTC,CASSEQGYEQYF
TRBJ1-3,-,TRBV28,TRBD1,TGTGCCAGCAGTTCAAAGGACAGGGGAAGAAACACCATATATTTT,CASSSKDRGRNTIYF
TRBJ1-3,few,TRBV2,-,TGTGCCAGCAGTGACCTCCCAGGGCCCCCAGGGACCATATATTTT,CASSDLPGPPGTIYF
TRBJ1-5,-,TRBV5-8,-,TGTGCCAGCAGCCGTTCGCCACGACAGACCAATCAGCCCCAGCATTTT,CASSRSPRQTNQPQHF
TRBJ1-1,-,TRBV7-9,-,TGTGCCAGCAGCCCCCTGGTCCTCCCCGAGGACACTGAAGCTTTCTTT,CASSPLVLPEDTEAFF
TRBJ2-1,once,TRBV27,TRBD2,TGTGCCAGCAGTTTATATGGACTAGCGGGGGACTCCTACAATGAGCAGTTCTTC,CASSLYGLAGDSYNEQFF
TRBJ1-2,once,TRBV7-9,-,TGTGCCAGCAGCTTAATTGTGGGAGGTGAGGGCTACACCTTC,CASSLIVGGEGYTF
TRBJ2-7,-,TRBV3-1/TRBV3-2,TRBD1,TGTGCCAGCAGCCAAGAGACCACCGGGACAGGAGCCTACGAGCAGTACTTC,CASSQETTGTGAYEQYF
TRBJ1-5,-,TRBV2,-,TGTGCCAGCAGGGTACAGAATCAGCCCCAGCATTTT,CASRVQNQPQHF
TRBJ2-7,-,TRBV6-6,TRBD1,TGTGCCAGCAGTGTGGGACAGGGTGTCTACGAGCAGTACTTC,CASSVGQGVYEQYF
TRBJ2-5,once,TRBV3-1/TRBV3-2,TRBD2,TGTGCCAGCAGCCCGGGGGGGGAGACCCAGTACTTC,CASSPGGETQYF
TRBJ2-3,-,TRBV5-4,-,TGTGCCAGCAGCTTGGTTGGCGGACTGGCAGATACGCAGTATTTT,CASSLVGGLADTQYF
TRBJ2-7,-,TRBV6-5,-,TGTGCCAGCAGCCGATCTCAGGGGCGGGAGCAGTACTTC,CASSRSQGREQYF
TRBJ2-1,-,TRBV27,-,TGTGCCAGCAGTCAGGGTGGCTCCTACAATGAGCAGTTCTTC,CASSQGGSYNEQFF
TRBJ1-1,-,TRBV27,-,TGTGCCAGCAGTTTATCCCAGACTTACATGAACACTGAAGCTTTCTTT,CASSLSQTYMNTEAFF
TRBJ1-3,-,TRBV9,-,TGTGCCAGCAGCGTACAGGGAAGGGACTCTGGAAACACCATATATTTT,CASSVQGRDSGNTIYF